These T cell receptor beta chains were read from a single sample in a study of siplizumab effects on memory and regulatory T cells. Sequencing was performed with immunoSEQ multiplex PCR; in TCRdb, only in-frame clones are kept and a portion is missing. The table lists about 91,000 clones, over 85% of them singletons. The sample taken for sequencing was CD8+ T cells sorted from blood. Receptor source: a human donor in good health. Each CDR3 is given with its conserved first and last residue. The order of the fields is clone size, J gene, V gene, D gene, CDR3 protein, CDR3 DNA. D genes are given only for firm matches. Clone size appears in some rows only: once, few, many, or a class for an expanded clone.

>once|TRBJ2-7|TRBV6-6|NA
CASSSLNQGIEQYF
TGTGCCAGCAGTTCCCTTAACCAGGGTATTGAGCAGTACTTC
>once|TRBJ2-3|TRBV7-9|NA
CASSLGASDTQYF
TGTGCCAGCAGCTTAGGTGCCTCAGATACGCAGTATTTT
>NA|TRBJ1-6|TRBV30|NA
CAWSRTGGNSPLHF
TGTGCCTGGAGTCGAACTGGTGGCAATTCACCCCTCCACTTT
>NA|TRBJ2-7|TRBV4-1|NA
CASSQDYRASEQYF
TGCGCCAGCAGCCAAGATTACAGGGCGAGCGAGCAGTACTTC
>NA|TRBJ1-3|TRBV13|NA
CASSPGHPWNTIYF
TGTGCCAGCAGCCCGGGACACCCGTGGAACACCATATATTTT
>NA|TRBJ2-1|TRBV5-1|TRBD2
CASSLEAGGSQQFF
TGCGCCAGCAGCTTGGAGGCGGGGGGATCTCAGCAGTTCTTC
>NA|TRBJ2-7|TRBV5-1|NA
CASSLARAYEQYF
TGCGCCAGCAGCTTGGCCAGAGCCTACGAGCAGTACTTC
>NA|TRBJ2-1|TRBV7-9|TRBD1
CASSLATGGAYNEQFF
TGTGCCAGCAGCTTAGCGACAGGGGGGGCCTACAATGAGCAGTTCTTC
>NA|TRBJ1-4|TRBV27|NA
CARTQFRKVLEEKLFF
TGTGCCAGAACACAATTCAGGAAGGTTTTGGAAGAAAAACTGTTTTTT
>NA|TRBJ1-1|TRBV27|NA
CASSFGDGVNTEAFF
TGTGCCAGCAGTTTTGGGGACGGAGTAAACACTGAAGCTTTCTTT
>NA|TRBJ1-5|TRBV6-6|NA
CASSYSVFRGQPQHF
TGTGCCAGCAGTTACTCCGTGTTCAGGGGACAGCCCCAGCATTTT
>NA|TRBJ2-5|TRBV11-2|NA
CASSFTRETQYF
TGTGCCAGCAGCTTTACTAGAGAGACCCAGTACTTC
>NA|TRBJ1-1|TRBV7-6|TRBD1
CASSLEGTGTNTEAFF
TGTGCCAGCAGCTTAGAGGGGACAGGGACGAACACTGAAGCTTTCTTT
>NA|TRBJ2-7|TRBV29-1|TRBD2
CSVALAASYEQYF
TGCAGCGTCGCTCTAGCGGCTTCCTACGAGCAGTACTTC
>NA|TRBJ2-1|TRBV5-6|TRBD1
CASKGQGWNEQFF
TGTGCCAGCAAGGGACAGGGGTGGAATGAGCAGTTCTTC
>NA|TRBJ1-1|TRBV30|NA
CAWSVLPEAFF
TGTGCCTGGAGTGTACTGCCTGAAGCTTTCTTT
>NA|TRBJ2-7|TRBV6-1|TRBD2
CATRKGLAETYEQYF
TGTGCCACCAGGAAGGGGCTAGCGGAAACCTACGAGCAGTACTTC
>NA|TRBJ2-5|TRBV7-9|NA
CASSLTGRKETQYF
TGTGCCAGCAGCTTAACCGGCAGAAAAGAGACCCAGTACTTC
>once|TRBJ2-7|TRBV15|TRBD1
CATSRAQGGLYEQYF
TGTGCCACCAGCAGAGCACAGGGGGGCCTCTACGAGCAGTACTTC
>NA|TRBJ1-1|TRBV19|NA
CASSILSGRIEAFF
TGTGCCAGTAGTATACTTAGCGGGCGGATTGAAGCTTTCTTT
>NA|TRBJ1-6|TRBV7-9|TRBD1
CASSPGQGIPYNSPLHF
TGTGCCAGCAGCCCGGGACAGGGGATACCCTATAATTCACCCCTCCACTTT
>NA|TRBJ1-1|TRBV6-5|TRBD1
CASRSGQHTEAFF
TGTGCCAGCAGATCGGGACAGCACACTGAAGCTTTCTTT
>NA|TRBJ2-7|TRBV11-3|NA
CASRGAGRPYEQYF
TGTGCCAGCAGAGGGGCAGGGCGTCCCTACGAGCAGTACTTC
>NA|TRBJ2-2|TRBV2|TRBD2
CASSEAGVAGELFF
TGTGCCAGCAGTGAGGCGGGGGTAGCCGGGGAGCTGTTTTTT